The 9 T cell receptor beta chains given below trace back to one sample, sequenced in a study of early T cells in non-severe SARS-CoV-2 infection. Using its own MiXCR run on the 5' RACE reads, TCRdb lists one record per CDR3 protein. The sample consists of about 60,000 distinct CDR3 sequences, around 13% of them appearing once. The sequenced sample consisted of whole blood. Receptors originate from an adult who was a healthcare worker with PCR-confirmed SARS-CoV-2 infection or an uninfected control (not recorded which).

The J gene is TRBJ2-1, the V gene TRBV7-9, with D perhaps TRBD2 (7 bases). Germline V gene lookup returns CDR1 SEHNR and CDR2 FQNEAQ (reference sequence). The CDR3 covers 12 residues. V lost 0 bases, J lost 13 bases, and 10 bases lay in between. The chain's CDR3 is CASSLAGGPQFF. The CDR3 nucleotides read TGTGCCAGCAGCTTAGCGGGGGGGCCCCAGTTCTTC.

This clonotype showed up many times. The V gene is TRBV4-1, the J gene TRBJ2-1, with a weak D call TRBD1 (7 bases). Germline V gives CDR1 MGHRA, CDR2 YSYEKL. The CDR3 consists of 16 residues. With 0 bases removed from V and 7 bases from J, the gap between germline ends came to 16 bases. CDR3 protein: CASSQEGGGWVNEQFF. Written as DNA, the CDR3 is TGCGCCAGCAGCCAAGAAGGAGGGGGCTGGGTTAATGAGCAGTTCTTC.

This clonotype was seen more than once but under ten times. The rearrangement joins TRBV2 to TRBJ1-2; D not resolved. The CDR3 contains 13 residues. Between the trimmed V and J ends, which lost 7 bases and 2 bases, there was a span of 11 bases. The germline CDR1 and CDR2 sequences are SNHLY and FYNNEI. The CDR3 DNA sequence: TGTGCCAGCAATTGGAGGCTAAACTATGGCTACACCTTC. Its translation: CASNWRLNYGYTF.

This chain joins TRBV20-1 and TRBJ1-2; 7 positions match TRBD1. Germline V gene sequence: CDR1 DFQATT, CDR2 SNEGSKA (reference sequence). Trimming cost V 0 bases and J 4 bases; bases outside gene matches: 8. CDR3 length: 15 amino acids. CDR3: CSARDRGQPFYGYTF. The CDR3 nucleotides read TGCAGTGCTAGAGATCGGGGACAGCCTTTCTATGGCTACACCTTC.

The CDR3 DNA follows: TGTGCCAGCAGCGTAGTTTCCCTAGGCACAGATACGCAGTATTTT. It codes for CASSVVSLGTDTQYF. The chain employs TRBV9 and TRBJ2-3; D is ambiguous. Germline V gene sequence: CDR1 SGDLS, CDR2 YYNGEE. Trimming cost V 0 bases and J 1 base, with 9 bases left between them. CDR3 size: 15 residues. Complete variable domain (other parts from reference TRBV9 and TRBJ2-3): DSGVTQTPKHLITATGQRVTLRCSPRSGDLSVYWYQQSLDQGLQFLIQYYNGEERAKGNILERFSAQQFPDLHSELNLSSLELGDSALYFCASSVVSLGTDTQYFGPGTRLTVL.

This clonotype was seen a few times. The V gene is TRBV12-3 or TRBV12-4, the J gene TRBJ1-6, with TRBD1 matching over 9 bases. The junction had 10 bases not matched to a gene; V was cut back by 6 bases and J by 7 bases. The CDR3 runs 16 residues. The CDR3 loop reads CASSRSGDRVNSPLHF. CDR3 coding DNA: TGTGCCAGCAGCCGTAGCGGGGACAGGGTGAATTCACCCCTCCACTTT.

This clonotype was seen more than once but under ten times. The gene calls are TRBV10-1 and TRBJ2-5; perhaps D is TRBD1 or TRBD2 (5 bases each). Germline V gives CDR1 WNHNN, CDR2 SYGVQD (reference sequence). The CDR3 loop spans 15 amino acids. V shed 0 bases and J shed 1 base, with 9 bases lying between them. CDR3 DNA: TGCGCCAGCAGTGAGTCGTTGGGGACCCAAGAGACCCAGTACTTC. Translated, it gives CASSESLGTQETQYF.

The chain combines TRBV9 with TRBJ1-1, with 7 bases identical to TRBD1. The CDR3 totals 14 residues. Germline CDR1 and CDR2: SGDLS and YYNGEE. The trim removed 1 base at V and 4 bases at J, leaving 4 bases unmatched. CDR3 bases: TGTGCCAGCAGCGTATATGCAGGGGGCACTGAAGCTTTCTTT. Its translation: CASSVYAGGTEAFF.

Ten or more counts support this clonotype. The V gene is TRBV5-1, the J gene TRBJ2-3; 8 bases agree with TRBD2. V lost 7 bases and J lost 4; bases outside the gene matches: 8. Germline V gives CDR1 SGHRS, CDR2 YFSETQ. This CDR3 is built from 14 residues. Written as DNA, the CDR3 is TGCGCCAGCGGCGGCGGGAGGAAGTCAGATACGCAGTATTTT. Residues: CASGGGRKSDTQYF.